This T cell receptor beta chain was observed in a study of PD-1 blockade in classical Hodgkin lymphoma. General study findings and limits: Some patients started nivolumab under 1 year after ASCT, and they were excluded. The study found complete responders had baseline diversity similar to newly diagnosed patients. It was reported that newly diagnosed patients had less baseline TCR diversity than healthy donors.

This clone was seen a handful of times. The antigen remains undetermined. The repertoire was sequenced with immunoSEQ multiplex PCR; TCRdb's copy has only in-frame clones and lacks some. The table shows around 13,000 clones, with 90% occurring only once. Every patient relapsed after autologous stem cell transplantation, and brentuximab vedotin exposure varied. Magnetic negative selection purified CD4+ T cells from thawed PBMCs. Germline V gene data show CDR1 as KGHSH and CDR2 as LQKENI. The CDR3 contains 13 residues. Trimming pared 5 bases from V and 6 bases from J, leaving 11 bases between. The sample in question was CD4+ T cells from blood, obtained at baseline. The rearrangement joins TRBV18 to TRBJ1-5; D may be TRBD1 (5 bases). The TCR originated in a human donor with classical Hodgkin lymphoma. The CDR3 nucleotides read TGTGCCAGCTCATCTGGGGGGAGTCAGCCCCAGCATTTT. It yields the protein CASSSGGSQPQHF.